This TCR beta chain derives from a study of OX40 agonist ivuxolimab in advanced cancers. Study-wide background: Every 2 weeks, patients received ivuxolimab intravenously, dosed at 0.01 to 10 mg/kg. Prior anti-PD-1, anti-PD-L1 or anti-CTLA-4 therapy did not bar entry, and roughly 40% had some.

V lost 8 bases and J lost 3, with 16 bases in between. The CDR3 length is 14 residues. From germline, CDR1 is MNHNS and CDR2 SASEGT. This clone was counted a single time. Exclusion of a patient followed from autoimmune disease history or systemic immunosuppression. Sampling of blood occurred at baseline, cycle 4 day 1, and cycle 7 day 1. Using immunoSEQ multiplex PCR, the repertoire was profiled, and TCRdb retains in-frame clones only, with some absent. The sample includes just over 90,000 clones, 92% of them seen just once. The sequenced sample was CD4+ or CD8+ T cells sorted from blood, obtained in a trial of the OX40 agonist ivuxolimab. The receptor's source is an adult with an advanced solid tumor such as melanoma, head and neck, liver or kidney cancer. The rearrangement joins TRBV6-1 to TRBJ1-1, with D tentatively TRBD1 (5 bases). Written as DNA, the CDR3 is TGTGCCAGCCGAATCCCGGGGGGGGACACTGAAGCTTTCTTT. Translating it yields CASRIPGGDTEAFF.